A selection of T cell receptor beta chains follows, all from one sample in a study of post-analysis software for immune sequencing data. TCRdb processed the PCR reads anew with MiXCR; each CDR3 protein has one entry. This table has fewer than 850,000 distinct CDR3 sequences, about 27% appearing once. The specimen was blood. The receptors were sampled from a girl between 10 and 17 years old with multiple sclerosis. Each CDR3 is given with its conserved first and last residue. The D gene is left open where the match is weak. Size values are once, few and many counts, or a class for expanded clones, and some rows have none.

abundance | j_gene | d_gene | v_gene | CDR3aa | CDR3nt
once | TRBJ2-1 | . | TRBV27 | CASGYYPRGFF | TGTGCCAGCGGGTACTACCCTCGGGGGTTCTTC
. | TRBJ1-5 | TRBD1 | TRBV12-3/TRBV12-4 | CASSGTGFDQPQHF | TGTGCCAGCAGTGGGACAGGATTTGACCAGCCCCAGCATTTT
. | TRBJ1-1 | . | TRBV6-5 | CASSSTRYTEAFF | TGTGCCAGCAGTTCCACCCGGTACACTGAAGCTTTCTTT
once | TRBJ2-3 | . | TRBV30 | CAWGYTDTQYF | TGTGCCTGGGGATACACAGATACGCAGTATTTT
few | TRBJ2-3 | . | TRBV20-1 | CSANSVPGTDTQYF | TGCAGTGCTAATAGTGTCCCGGGCACAGATACGCAGTATTTT
. | TRBJ1-2 | . | TRBV6-1 | CASSGGIPGDYGYTF | TGTGCCAGCAGTGGCGGGATCCCCGGCGACTATGGCTACACCTTC
few | TRBJ2-5 | . | TRBV5-5 | CASSFGPAVETQYF | TGTGCCAGCAGCTTTGGTCCCGCGGTAGAGACCCAGTACTTC
. | TRBJ2-7 | TRBD2 | TRBV9 | CASSAPTSGSHTYEQYF | TGTGCCAGCAGCGCCCCGACTAGCGGGAGCCATACCTACGAGCAGTACTTC
few | TRBJ2-7 | . | TRBV20-1 | CSAPDPLAFIYEQYF | TGCAGTGCTCCCGACCCACTAGCTTTCATCTACGAGCAGTACTTC
few | TRBJ2-1 | TRBD2 | TRBV2 | CASSERSGTSGINEQFF | TGTGCCAGCAGTGAACGGTCCGGGACTAGCGGGATCAATGAGCAGTTCTTC
few | TRBJ2-5 | TRBD1 | TRBV27 | CASSFRDRDGETQYF | TGTGCCAGCAGTTTCCGGGACAGGGATGGAGAGACCCAGTACTTC
. | TRBJ2-5 | . | TRBV11-2 | CASSLASGMQGGTQYF | TGTGCCAGCAGCTTAGCCTCGGGGATGCAGGGTGGGACCCAGTACTTC